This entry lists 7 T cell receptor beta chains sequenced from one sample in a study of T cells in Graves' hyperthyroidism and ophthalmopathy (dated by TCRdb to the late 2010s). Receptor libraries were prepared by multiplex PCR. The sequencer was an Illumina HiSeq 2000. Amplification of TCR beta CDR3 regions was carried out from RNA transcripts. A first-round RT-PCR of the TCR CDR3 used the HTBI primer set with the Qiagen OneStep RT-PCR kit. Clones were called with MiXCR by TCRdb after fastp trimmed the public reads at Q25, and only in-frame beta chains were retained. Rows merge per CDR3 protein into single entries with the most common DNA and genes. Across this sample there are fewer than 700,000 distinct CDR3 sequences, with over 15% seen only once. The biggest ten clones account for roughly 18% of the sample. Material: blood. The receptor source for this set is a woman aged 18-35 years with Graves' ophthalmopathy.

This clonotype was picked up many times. The DNA for the CDR3 is TGTGCCAGCAGTCCTCCGGGACAGGTAGATGGCTACACCTTC. This encodes CASSPPGQVDGYTF. The V gene is TRBV12-3 or TRBV12-4, the J gene TRBJ1-2; 8 nucleotides line up with TRBD1. There are 14 residues in the CDR3. With 5 bases clipped from V and 6 bases from J, the junction kept 8 bases outside the gene matches.

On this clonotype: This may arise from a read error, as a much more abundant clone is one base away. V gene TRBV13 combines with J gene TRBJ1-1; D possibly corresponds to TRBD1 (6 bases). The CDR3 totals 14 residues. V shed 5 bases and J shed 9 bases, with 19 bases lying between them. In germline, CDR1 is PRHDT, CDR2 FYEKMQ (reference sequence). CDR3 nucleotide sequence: TGTGCCAGCAGCGTCTTATCAGGGGAACCCAAAGCTTTCTTT. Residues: CASSVLSGEPKAFF.

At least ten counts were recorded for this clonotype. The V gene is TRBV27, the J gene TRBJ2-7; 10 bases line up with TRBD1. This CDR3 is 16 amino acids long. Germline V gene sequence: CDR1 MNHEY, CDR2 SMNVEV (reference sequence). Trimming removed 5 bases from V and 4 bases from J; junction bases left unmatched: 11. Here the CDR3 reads CASSKDRGPHPYEQYF. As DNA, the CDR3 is TGTGCCAGCAGTAAAGACAGGGGGCCTCACCCATACGAGCAGTACTTC.

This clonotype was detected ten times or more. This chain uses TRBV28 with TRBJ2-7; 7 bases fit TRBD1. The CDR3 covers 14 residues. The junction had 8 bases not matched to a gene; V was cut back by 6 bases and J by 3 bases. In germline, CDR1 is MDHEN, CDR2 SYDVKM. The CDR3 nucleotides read TGTGCCAGCAGCCTGGGGGACAGCGACTACGAGCAGTACTTC. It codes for CASSLGDSDYEQYF.

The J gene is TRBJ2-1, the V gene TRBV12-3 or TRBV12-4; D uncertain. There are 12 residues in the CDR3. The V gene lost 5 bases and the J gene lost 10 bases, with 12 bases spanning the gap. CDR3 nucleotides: TGTGCCAGCAGTCCTCCCGAAGGGGAGCAGTTCTTC. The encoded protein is CASSPPEGEQFF.

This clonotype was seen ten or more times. CDR3 region: CAISESLFLGTGDNEQFF. In DNA, the CDR3 is TGTGCCATCAGTGAGTCCTTGTTTTTGGGGACAGGAGACAATGAGCAGTTCTTC. This chain links TRBV10-3 with TRBJ2-1, with 8 positions matching TRBD1. This CDR3 is 18 amino acids long. The J segment lost 5 bases and the V segment lost 0 bases, leaving 12 bases of the junction unmatched. CDR1 ENHRY and CDR2 SYGVKD come from the germline V gene.

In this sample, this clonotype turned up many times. CDR3 in amino acids: CSARETGGGYEQYF. As DNA, the CDR3 is TGCAGTGCTAGAGAAACGGGGGGCGGATACGAGCAGTACTTC. The chain combines TRBV20-1 with TRBJ2-7; possible D gene TRBD2, 7 bases. Germline-derived CDR1 and CDR2 are DFQATT and SNEGSKA (reference sequence). The germline V and J ends were trimmed by 0 bases and 4 bases, with 13 bases remaining between them. The CDR3 sequence is 14 residues long.